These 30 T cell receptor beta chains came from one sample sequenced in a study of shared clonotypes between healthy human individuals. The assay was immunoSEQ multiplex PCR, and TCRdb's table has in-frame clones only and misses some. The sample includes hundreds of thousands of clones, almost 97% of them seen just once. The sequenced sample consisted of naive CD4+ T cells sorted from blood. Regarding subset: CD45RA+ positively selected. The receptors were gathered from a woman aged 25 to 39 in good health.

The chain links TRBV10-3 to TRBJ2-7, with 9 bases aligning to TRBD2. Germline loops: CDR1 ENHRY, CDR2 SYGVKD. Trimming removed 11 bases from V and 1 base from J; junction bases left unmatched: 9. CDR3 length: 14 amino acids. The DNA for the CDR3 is TGTGCCTCCGAGGCTAGCGGGACTTCCTACGAGCAGTACTTC. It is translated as CASEASGTSYEQYF.

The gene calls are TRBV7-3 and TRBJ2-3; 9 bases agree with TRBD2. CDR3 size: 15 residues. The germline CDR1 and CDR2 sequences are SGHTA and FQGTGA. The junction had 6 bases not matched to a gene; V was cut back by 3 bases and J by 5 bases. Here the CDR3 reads CASSLGGRAGDTQYF. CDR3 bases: TGTGCCAGCAGCTTGGGCGGGAGGGCTGGAGATACGCAGTATTTT.

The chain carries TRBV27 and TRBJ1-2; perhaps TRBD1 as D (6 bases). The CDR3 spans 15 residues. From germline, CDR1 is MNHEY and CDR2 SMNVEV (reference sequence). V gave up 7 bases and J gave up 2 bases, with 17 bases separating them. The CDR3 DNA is TGTGCCAGCAAAACCCCGGGACACGGGAACTATGGCTACACCTTC. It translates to CASKTPGHGNYGYTF.

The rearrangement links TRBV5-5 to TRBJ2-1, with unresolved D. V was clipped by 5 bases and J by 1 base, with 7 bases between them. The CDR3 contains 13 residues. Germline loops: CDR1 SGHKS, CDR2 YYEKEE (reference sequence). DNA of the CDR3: TGTGCCAGCAGGCTTGCTTCCTACAATGAGCAGTTCTTC. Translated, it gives CASRLASYNEQFF.

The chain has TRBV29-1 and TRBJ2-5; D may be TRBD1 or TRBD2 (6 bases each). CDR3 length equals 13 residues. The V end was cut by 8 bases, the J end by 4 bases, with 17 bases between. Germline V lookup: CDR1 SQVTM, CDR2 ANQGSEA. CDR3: CSTGGGLGETQYF. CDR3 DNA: TGCAGCACAGGAGGGGGTCTGGGAGAGACCCAGTACTTC.

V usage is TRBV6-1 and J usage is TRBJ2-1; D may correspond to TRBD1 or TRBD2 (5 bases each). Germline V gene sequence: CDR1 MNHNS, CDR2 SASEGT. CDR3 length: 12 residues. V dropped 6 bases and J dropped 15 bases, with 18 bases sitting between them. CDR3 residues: CASRDGTALGFF. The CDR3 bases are TGTGCCAGCAGAGACGGGACGGCTCTCGGGTTCTTC.

This CDR3 is CASSPRDTNNQPQHF. For the CDR3, the DNA is TGTGCCAGTTCTCCCCGGGACACCAACAATCAGCCCCAGCATTTT. The chain links TRBV19 to TRBJ1-5; D possibly corresponds to TRBD1 (6 bases). V dropped 8 bases and J dropped 3 bases, with 17 bases sitting between them. The CDR3 length is 15 residues. CDR1 is LNHDA and CDR2 is SQIVND in the germline V gene (reference sequence). Full variable domain (rest looked up from reference TRBV19 and TRBJ1-5): DGGITQSPKYLFRKEGQNVTLSCEQNLNHDAMYWYRQDPGQGLRLIYYSQIVNDFQKGDIAEGYSVSREKKESFPLTVTSAQKNPTAFYLCASSPRDTNNQPQHFGDGTRLSIL.

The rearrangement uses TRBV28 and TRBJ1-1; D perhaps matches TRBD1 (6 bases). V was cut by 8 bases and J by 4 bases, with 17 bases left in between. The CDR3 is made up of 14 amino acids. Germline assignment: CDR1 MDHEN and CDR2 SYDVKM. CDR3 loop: CASRNRWGPTEAFF. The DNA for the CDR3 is TGTGCCAGCCGTAATCGGTGGGGGCCCACTGAAGCTTTCTTT. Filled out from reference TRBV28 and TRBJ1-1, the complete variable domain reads DVKVTQSSRYLVKRTGEKVFLECVQDMDHENMFWYRQDPGLGLRLIYFSYDVKMKEKGDIPEGYSVSREKKERFSLILESASTNQTSMYLCASRNRWGPTEAFFGQGTRLTVV.

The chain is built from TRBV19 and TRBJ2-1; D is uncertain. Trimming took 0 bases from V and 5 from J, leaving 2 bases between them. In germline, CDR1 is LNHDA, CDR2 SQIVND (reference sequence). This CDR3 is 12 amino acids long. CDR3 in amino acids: CASSIDHNEQFF. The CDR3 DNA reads TGTGCCAGTAGTATAGATCACAATGAGCAGTTCTTC.

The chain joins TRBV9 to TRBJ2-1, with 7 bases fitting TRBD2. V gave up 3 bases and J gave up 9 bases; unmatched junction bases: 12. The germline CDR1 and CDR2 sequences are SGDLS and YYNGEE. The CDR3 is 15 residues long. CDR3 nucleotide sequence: TGTGCCAGCAGCGCAATAGCAGCCACGGGGGGTGAGCAGTTCTTC. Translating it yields CASSAIAATGGEQFF. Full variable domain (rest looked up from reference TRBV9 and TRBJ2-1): DSGVTQTPKHLITATGQRVTLRCSPRSGDLSVYWYQQSLDQGLQFLIQYYNGEERAKGNILERFSAQQFPDLHSELNLSSLELGDSALYFCASSAIAATGGEQFFGPGTRLTVL.

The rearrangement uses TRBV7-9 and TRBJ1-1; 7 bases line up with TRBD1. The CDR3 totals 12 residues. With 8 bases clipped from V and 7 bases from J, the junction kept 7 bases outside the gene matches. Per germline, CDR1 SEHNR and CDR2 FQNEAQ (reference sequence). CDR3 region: CASGKGASEAFF. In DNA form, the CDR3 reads TGTGCCAGCGGTAAGGGGGCTAGTGAAGCTTTCTTT.

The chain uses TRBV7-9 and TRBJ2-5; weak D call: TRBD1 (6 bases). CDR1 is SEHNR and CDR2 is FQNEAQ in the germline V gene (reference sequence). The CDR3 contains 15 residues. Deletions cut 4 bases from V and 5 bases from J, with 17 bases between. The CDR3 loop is CASSSQGQIRETQYF. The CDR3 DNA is TGTGCCAGCAGCTCCCAAGGACAGATCCGTGAGACCCAGTACTTC.

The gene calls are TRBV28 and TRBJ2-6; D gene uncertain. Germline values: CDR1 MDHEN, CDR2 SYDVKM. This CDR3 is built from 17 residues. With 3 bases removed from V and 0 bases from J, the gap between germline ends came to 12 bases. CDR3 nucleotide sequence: TGTGCCAGCAGTTTCATCACTCTAAACTCTGGGGCCAACGTCCTGACTTTC. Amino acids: CASSFITLNSGANVLTF.

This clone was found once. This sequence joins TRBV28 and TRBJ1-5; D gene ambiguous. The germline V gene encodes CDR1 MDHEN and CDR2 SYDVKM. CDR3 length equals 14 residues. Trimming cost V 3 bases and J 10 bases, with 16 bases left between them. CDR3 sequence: CASSLEWTSIPQHF. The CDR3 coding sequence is TGTGCCAGCAGTTTGGAATGGACCTCGATCCCCCAGCATTTT.

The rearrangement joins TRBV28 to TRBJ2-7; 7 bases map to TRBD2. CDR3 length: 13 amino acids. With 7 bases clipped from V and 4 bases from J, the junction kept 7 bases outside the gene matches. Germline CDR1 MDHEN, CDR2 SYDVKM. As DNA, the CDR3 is TGTGCCAGCACCGCGGGAGCCTCTTACGAGCAGTACTTC. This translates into CASTAGASYEQYF.

This chain's CDR3 is CASSPPAGDTQYF. CDR3 sequence (DNA): TGTGCCAGCTCACCACCGGCGGGAGATACGCAGTATTTT. V gene TRBV18 combines with J gene TRBJ2-3; D perhaps matches TRBD2 (5 bases). The V and J ends lost 0 bases and 5 bases respectively, with 6 bases between them. Germline CDR1 is KGHSH and CDR2 is LQKENI. This CDR3 contains 13 residues.

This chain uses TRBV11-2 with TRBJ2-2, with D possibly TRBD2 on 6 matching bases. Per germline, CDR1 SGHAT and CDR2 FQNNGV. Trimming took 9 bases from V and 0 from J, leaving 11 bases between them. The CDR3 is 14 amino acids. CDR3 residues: CASSRDSNTGELFF. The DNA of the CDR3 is TGTGCCAGTTCCCGGGACTCGAACACCGGGGAGCTGTTTTTT.

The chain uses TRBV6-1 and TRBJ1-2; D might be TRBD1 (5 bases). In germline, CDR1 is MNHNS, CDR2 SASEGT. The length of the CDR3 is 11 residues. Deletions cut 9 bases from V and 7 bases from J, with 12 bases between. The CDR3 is CASGRVLGYTF. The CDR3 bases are TGTGCCAGTGGCAGGGTCCTTGGCTACACCTTC.

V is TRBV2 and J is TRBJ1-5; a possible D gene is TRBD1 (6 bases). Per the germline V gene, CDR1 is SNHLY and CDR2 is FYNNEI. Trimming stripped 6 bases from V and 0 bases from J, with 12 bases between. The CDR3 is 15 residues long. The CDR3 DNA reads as TGTGCCAGCAGCAAACAGGGTCATAGCAATCAGCCCCAGCATTTT. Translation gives CASSKQGHSNQPQHF.

This chain's CDR3 is CASSQTQGATGELFF. CDR3 nucleotides: TGCGCCAGCAGCCAAACACAGGGGGCAACGGGGGAGCTGTTTTTT. The chain uses TRBV4-1 and TRBJ2-2; 9 positions agree with TRBD1. Germline V gene data show CDR1 as MGHRA and CDR2 as YSYEKL. The CDR3 length is 15 residues. V lost 2 bases to trimming and J lost 8 bases; unmatched junction nucleotides: 6.

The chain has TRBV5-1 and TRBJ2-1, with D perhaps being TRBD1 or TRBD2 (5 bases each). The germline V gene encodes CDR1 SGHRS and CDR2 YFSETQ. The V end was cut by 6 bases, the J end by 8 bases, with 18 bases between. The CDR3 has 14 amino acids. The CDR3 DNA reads TGCGCCAGCACCCCGACCGGGGCCGGTGATGAGCAGTTCTTC. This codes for CASTPTGAGDEQFF.

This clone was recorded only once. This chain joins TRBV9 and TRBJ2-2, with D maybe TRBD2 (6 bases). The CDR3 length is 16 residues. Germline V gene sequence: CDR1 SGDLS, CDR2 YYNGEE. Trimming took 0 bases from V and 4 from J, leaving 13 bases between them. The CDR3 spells CASSVAGESFTGELFF. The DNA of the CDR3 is TGTGCCAGCAGCGTAGCGGGAGAGAGCTTCACCGGGGAGCTGTTTTTT.

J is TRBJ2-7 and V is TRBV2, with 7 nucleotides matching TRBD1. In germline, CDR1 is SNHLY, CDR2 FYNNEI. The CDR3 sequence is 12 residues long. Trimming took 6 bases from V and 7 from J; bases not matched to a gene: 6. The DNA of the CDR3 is TGTGCCAGCAGCGACACAGGGGTAGAGCAGTACTTC. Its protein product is CASSDTGVEQYF.

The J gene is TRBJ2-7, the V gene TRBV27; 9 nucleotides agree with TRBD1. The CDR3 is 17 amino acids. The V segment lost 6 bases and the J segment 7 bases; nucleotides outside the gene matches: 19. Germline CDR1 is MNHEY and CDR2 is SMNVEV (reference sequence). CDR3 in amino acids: CASRDQGTTGGAGEQYF. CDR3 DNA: TGTGCCAGCAGGGACCAAGGCACCACAGGGGGCGCGGGGGAGCAGTACTTC.

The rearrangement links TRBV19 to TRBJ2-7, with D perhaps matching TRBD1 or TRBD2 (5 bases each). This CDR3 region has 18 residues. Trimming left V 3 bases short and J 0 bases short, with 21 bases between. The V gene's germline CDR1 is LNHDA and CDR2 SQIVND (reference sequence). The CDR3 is CASSINRSGVGSSYEQYF. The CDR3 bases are TGTGCCAGTAGTATCAACAGGTCCGGGGTAGGGAGCTCCTACGAGCAGTACTTC.

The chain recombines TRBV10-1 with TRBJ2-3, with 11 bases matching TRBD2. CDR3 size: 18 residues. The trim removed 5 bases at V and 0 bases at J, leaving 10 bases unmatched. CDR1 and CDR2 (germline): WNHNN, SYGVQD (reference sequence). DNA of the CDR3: TGCGCCAGCAGTCCCCCGGGACTAGCGGATACTAGCACAGATACGCAGTATTTT. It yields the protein CASSPPGLADTSTDTQYF.

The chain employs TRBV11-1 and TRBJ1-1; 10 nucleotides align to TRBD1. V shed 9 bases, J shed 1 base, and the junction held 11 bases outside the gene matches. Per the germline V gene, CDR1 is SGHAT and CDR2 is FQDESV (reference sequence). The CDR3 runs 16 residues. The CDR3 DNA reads TGTGCCAGTATGTGGGGACAGGGGTACGGGAACACTGAAGCTTTCTTT. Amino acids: CASMWGQGYGNTEAFF.

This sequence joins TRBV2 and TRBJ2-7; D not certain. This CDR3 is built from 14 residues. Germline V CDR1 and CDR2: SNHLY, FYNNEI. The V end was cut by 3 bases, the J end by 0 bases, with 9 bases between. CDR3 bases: TGTGCCAGCAGTGAGCAGCGAGACTCCTACGAGCAGTACTTC. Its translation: CASSEQRDSYEQYF.

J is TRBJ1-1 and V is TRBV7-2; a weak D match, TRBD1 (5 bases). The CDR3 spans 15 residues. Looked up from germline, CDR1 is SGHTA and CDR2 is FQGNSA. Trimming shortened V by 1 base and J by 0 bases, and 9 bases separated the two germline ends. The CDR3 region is CASSLEGRVNTEAFF. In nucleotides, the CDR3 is TGTGCCAGCAGCTTAGAGGGGCGGGTGAACACTGAAGCTTTCTTT.

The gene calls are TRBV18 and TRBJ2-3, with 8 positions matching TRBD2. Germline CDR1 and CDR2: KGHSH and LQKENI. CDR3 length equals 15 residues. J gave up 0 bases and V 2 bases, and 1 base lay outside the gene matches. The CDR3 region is CASSPTGGSTDTQYF. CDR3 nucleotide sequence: TGTGCCAGCTCACCAACGGGGGGGAGCACAGATACGCAGTATTTT.